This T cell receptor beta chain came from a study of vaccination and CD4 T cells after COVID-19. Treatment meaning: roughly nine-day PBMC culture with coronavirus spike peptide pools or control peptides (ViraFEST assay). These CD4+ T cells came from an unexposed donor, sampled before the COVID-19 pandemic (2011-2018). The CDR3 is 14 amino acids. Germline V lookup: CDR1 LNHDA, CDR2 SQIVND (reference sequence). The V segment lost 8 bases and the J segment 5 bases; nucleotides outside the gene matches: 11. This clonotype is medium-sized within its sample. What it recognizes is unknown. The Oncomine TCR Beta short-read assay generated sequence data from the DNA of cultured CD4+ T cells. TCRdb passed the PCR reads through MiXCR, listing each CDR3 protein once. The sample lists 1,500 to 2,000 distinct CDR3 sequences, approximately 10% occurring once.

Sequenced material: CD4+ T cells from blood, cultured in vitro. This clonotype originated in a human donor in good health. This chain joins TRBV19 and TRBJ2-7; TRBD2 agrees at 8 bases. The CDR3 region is CASGGGRLGHEQYF. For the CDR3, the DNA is TGTGCCAGTGGCGGGGGGCGCTTGGGCCACGAGCAGTACTTC.